These T cell receptor beta chains were read from a single sample in a study of control samples from healthy donors and cancer patients. Measured with immunoSEQ multiplex PCR; TCRdb has only the in-frame clones, and not every one. This sample has about 75,000 clones, with about 95% found just once. The source material was blood. These receptors all come from a woman in her thirties or forties in good health. Each CDR3 is given with its conserved first and last residue. The order of the fields is J gene, D gene, V gene, clone size, CDR3 DNA, CDR3 protein. D genes are given only for firm matches. Clone size, where shown, is once, few, many, or a class for clones that have expanded.

J gene: TRBJ2-7
D gene: NA
V gene: TRBV5-1
clone size: NA
CDR3 DNA: TGCGCCAGCAGCTTGGCAATTACCTACGAGCAGTACTTC
CDR3 protein: CASSLAITYEQYF

J gene: TRBJ2-1
D gene: NA
V gene: TRBV5-4
clone size: few
CDR3 DNA: TGTGCCAGTAGACTAACGGAACAATCCAATGAGCAGTTCTTC
CDR3 protein: CASRLTEQSNEQFF

J gene: TRBJ2-7
D gene: NA
V gene: TRBV6-2/TRBV6-3
clone size: NA
CDR3 DNA: TGTGCCAGCAGCCGGGGCGAGCAGTACTTC
CDR3 protein: CASSRGEQYF

J gene: TRBJ2-7
D gene: TRBD1
V gene: TRBV5-1
clone size: NA
CDR3 DNA: TGCGCCAGCAGCTCGGGACAGGGGGGCCTCTACGAGCAGTACTTC
CDR3 protein: CASSSGQGGLYEQYF

J gene: TRBJ2-6
D gene: NA
V gene: TRBV6-4
clone size: NA
CDR3 DNA: TGTGCCAGCAGTGACGGATACACTGGGGCCAACGTCCTGACTTTC
CDR3 protein: CASSDGYTGANVLTF

J gene: TRBJ2-7
D gene: NA
V gene: TRBV9
clone size: NA
CDR3 DNA: TGTGCCAGCAGCGTAGATGGGGCGGCCGAGCAGTACTTC
CDR3 protein: CASSVDGAAEQYF

J gene: TRBJ1-5
D gene: NA
V gene: TRBV18
clone size: NA
CDR3 DNA: TGTGCCAGCTCACCCCAATCCCAGGGCTTGAATCAGCCCCAGCATTTT
CDR3 protein: CASSPQSQGLNQPQHF

J gene: TRBJ1-1
D gene: TRBD1
V gene: TRBV5-8
clone size: NA
CDR3 DNA: TGTGCCAGCAGCCCTGGGACAGGGATCTCGTCAGCTTTCTTT
CDR3 protein: CASSPGTGISSAFF

J gene: TRBJ2-5
D gene: NA
V gene: TRBV27
clone size: NA
CDR3 DNA: TGTGCCAGCAGTGTTAGTTGGGGGGGCGAAGAGACCCAGTACTTC
CDR3 protein: CASSVSWGGEETQYF

J gene: TRBJ1-6
D gene: NA
V gene: TRBV7-9
clone size: NA
CDR3 DNA: TGTGCCAGCAGCTCCGCGGCTAATTCACCCCTCCACTTT
CDR3 protein: CASSSAANSPLHF

J gene: TRBJ2-7
D gene: NA
V gene: TRBV21-1
clone size: NA
CDR3 DNA: TGTGCCAGCAGCAAAGATGATCCGAGGACAGGCCCACTGGTGGAGCAGTACTTC
CDR3 protein: CASSKDDPRTGPLVEQYF

J gene: TRBJ2-1
D gene: TRBD2
V gene: TRBV6-5
clone size: NA
CDR3 DNA: TGTGCCAGCAGTTACTCGATTCCAGCGGGGGGGAATGAGCAGTTCTTC
CDR3 protein: CASSYSIPAGGNEQFF

J gene: TRBJ1-3
D gene: NA
V gene: TRBV30
clone size: NA
CDR3 DNA: TGTGCCTGGACCTTCGGACTGTTGAGCTCTGGAAACACCATATATTTT
CDR3 protein: CAWTFGLLSSGNTIYF

J gene: TRBJ2-1
D gene: NA
V gene: TRBV7-9
clone size: once
CDR3 DNA: TGTGCCAGCAGACAAGGGTTGGGTGAGCAGTTCTTC
CDR3 protein: CASRQGLGEQFF

J gene: TRBJ2-5
D gene: NA
V gene: TRBV6-5
clone size: NA
CDR3 DNA: TGTGCCAGCAGCCCGAGGTGGGGAGAGACCCAGTACTTC
CDR3 protein: CASSPRWGETQYF

J gene: TRBJ1-5
D gene: NA
V gene: TRBV15
clone size: once
CDR3 DNA: TGTGCCACCAGTTTCCGAGATGGTCAGCCCCAGCATTTT
CDR3 protein: CATSFRDGQPQHF

J gene: TRBJ1-3
D gene: NA
V gene: TRBV10-3
clone size: NA
CDR3 DNA: TGTGCCATCAGTGAGGGGGTGACTGGAAACACCATATATTTT
CDR3 protein: CAISEGVTGNTIYF

J gene: TRBJ2-1
D gene: NA
V gene: TRBV11-2
clone size: NA
CDR3 DNA: TGTGCCAGCAGCTTAGGAGTAGCGGTCTACAATGAGCAGTTCTTC
CDR3 protein: CASSLGVAVYNEQFF

J gene: TRBJ1-4
D gene: TRBD1
V gene: TRBV18
clone size: NA
CDR3 DNA: TGTGCCAGCTCCCCGCTGGACAGGGGCCTATCGTGGGACGAAAAACTGTTTTTT
CDR3 protein: CASSPLDRGLSWDEKLFF

J gene: TRBJ1-4
D gene: NA
V gene: TRBV6-5
clone size: NA
CDR3 DNA: TGTGCCAGCAGTTTAAGGGGAGGTCGTGAAAAACTGTTTTTT
CDR3 protein: CASSLRGGREKLFF

J gene: TRBJ2-1
D gene: NA
V gene: TRBV5-5
clone size: NA
CDR3 DNA: TGTGCCAGCAGCTTAACCAGGGGCGTCTACAATGAGCAGTTCTTC
CDR3 protein: CASSLTRGVYNEQFF

J gene: TRBJ1-2
D gene: NA
V gene: TRBV11-3
clone size: NA
CDR3 DNA: TGTGCCAGCAGCACGGGAGCACATGGCTACACCTTC
CDR3 protein: CASSTGAHGYTF

J gene: TRBJ1-2
D gene: TRBD1
V gene: TRBV3-1/TRBV3-2
clone size: NA
CDR3 DNA: TGTGCCAGCAGCCAAGGACAGGGTGGCTATGGCTACACCTTC
CDR3 protein: CASSQGQGGYGYTF

J gene: TRBJ1-2
D gene: NA
V gene: TRBV28
clone size: NA
CDR3 DNA: TGTGCCAGCAGTTGGTTCCGGGGCTCGGGCTATGGCTACACCTTC
CDR3 protein: CASSWFRGSGYGYTF

J gene: TRBJ2-3
D gene: TRBD1
V gene: TRBV6-5
clone size: NA
CDR3 DNA: TGTGCCAGCAGGGGACAGGAAAGCACAGATACGCAGTATTTT
CDR3 protein: CASRGQESTDTQYF

J gene: TRBJ1-6
D gene: NA
V gene: TRBV19
clone size: NA
CDR3 DNA: TGTGCCAGTAGTATGGGGACGGATACCTATAATTCACCCCTCCACTTT
CDR3 protein: CASSMGTDTYNSPLHF

J gene: TRBJ2-1
D gene: TRBD2
V gene: TRBV6-1
clone size: NA
CDR3 DNA: TGTGCCAGCAGTGAGAGACTAGCGGGAGGTCGCAATGAGCAGTTCTTC
CDR3 protein: CASSERLAGGRNEQFF

J gene: TRBJ2-2
D gene: NA
V gene: TRBV4-1
clone size: few
CDR3 DNA: TGCGCCAGCAGCCAAAGGGGCACCGGGGAGCTGTTTTTT
CDR3 protein: CASSQRGTGELFF

J gene: TRBJ1-2
D gene: TRBD1
V gene: TRBV29-1
clone size: NA
CDR3 DNA: TGCAGCGTGGGACGACAGGGGACAATGACCTATGGCTACACCTTC
CDR3 protein: CSVGRQGTMTYGYTF

J gene: TRBJ2-3
D gene: TRBD2
V gene: TRBV4-1
clone size: NA
CDR3 DNA: TGCGCCAGCAGCCAACGTATGGACCATGGACTAGCGGGAGTTCCAGATACGCAGTATTTT
CDR3 protein: CASSQRMDHGLAGVPDTQYF

J gene: TRBJ2-5
D gene: NA
V gene: TRBV6-9
clone size: NA
CDR3 DNA: TGTGCCAGCAGTTTCGAAGGGGCCCAAGAGACCCAGTACTTC
CDR3 protein: CASSFEGAQETQYF